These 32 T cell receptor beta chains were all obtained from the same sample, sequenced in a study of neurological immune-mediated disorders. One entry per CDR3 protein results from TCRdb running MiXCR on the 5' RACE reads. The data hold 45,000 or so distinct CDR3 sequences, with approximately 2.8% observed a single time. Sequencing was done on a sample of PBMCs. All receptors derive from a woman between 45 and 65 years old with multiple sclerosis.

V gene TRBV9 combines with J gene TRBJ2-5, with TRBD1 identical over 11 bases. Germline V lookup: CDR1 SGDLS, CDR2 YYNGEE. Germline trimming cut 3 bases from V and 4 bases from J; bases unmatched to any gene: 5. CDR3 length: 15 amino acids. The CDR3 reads CASSGGQGAGETQYF. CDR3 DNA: TGTGCCAGCAGCGGCGGACAGGGGGCGGGAGAGACCCAGTACTTC. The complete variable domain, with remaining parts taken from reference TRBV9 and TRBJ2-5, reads DSGVTQTPKHLITATGQRVTLRCSPRSGDLSVYWYQQSLDQGLQFLIQYYNGEERAKGNILERFSAQQFPDLHSELNLSSLELGDSALYFCASSGGQGAGETQYFGPGTRLLVL.

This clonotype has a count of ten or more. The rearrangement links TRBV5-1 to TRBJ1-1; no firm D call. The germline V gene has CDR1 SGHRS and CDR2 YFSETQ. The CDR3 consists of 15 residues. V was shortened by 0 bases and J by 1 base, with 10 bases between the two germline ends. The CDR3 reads CASSLAGLGNTEAFF. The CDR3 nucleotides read TGCGCCAGCAGCTTGGCTGGTTTAGGGAACACTGAAGCTTTCTTT.

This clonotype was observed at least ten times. This chain's CDR3 is CASSLERPPSPLHF. In nucleotides, the CDR3 is TGCGCCAGCAGCTTGGAAAGACCTCCTTCACCCCTCCACTTT. The rearrangement joins TRBV5-1 to TRBJ1-6; D not resolved. Looked up from germline, CDR1 is SGHRS and CDR2 is YFSETQ. V shed 0 bases and J shed 9 bases, with 10 bases lying between them. The CDR3 is 14 amino acids.

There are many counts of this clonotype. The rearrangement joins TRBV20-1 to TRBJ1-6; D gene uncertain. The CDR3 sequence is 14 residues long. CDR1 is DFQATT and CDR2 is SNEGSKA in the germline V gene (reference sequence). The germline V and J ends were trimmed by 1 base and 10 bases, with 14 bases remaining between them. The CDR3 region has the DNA TGCAGTGCTAGAGTTGGAGGGTTAGGGTCACCCCTCCACTTT. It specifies CSARVGGLGSPLHF.

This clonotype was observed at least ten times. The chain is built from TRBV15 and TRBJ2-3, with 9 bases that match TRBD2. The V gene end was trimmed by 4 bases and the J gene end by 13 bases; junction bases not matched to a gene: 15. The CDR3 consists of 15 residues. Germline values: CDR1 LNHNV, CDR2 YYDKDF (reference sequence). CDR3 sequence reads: CATSTFSGSPGGEYF. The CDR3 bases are TGTGCCACCAGCACCTTTAGCGGGAGTCCGGGGGGGGAGTATTTT.

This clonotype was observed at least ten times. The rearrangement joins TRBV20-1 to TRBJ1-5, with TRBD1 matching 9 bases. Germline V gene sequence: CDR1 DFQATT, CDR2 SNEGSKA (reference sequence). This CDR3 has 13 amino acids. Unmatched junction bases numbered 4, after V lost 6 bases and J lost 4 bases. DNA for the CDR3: TGCAGTGCAACCGGGACAGGGAATCAGCCCCAGCATTTT. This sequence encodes CSATGTGNQPQHF.

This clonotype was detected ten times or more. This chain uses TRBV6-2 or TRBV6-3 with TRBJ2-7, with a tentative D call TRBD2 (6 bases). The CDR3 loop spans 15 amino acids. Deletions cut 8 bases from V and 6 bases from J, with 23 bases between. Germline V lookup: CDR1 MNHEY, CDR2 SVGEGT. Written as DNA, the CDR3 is TGTGCCAGCCTACGTCAGGGATCTAGCGTGAGCGAGCAGTACTTC. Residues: CASLRQGSSVSEQYF.

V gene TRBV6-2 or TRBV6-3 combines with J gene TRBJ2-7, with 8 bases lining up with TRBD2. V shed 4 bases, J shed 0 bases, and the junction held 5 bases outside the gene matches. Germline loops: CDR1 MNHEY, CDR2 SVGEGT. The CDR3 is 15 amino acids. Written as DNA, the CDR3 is TGTGCCAGCAGTTGGCGAGCGGGGGTCTCCTACGAGCAGTACTTC. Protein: CASSWRAGVSYEQYF.

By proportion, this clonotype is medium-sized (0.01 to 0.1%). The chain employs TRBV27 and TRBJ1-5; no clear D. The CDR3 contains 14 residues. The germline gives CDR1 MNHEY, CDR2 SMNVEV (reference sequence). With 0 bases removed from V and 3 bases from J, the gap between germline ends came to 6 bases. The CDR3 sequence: CASSLSVINQPQHF. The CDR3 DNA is TGTGCCAGCAGTTTATCAGTGATCAATCAGCCCCAGCATTTT.

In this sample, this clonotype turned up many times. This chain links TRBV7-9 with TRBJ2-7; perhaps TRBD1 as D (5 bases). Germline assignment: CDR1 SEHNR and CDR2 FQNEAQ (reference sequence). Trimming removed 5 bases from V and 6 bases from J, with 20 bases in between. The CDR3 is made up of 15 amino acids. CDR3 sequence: CASSDSPGSSPEQYF. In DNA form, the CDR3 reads TGTGCCAGCAGCGACTCCCCAGGGTCCTCCCCCGAGCAGTACTTC.

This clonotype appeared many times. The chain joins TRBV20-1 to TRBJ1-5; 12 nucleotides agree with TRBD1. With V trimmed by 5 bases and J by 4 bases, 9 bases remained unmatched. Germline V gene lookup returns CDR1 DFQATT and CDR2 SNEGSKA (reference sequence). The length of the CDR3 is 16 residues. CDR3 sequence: CSAWDRGRNKNQPQHF. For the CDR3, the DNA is TGCAGTGCTTGGGACAGGGGGCGAAATAAGAATCAGCCCCAGCATTTT.

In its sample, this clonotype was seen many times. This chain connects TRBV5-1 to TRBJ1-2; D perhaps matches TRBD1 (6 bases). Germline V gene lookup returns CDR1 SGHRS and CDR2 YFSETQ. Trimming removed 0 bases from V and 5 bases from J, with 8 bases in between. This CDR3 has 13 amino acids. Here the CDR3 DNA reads TGCGCCAGCAGCTTGGGGACAGCTTATGGCTACACCTTC. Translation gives CASSLGTAYGYTF.

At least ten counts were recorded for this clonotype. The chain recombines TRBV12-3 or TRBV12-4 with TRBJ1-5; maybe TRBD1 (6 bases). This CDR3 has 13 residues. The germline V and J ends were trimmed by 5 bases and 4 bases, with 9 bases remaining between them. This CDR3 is CASSLTGNQPQHF. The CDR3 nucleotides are TGTGCCAGCAGTCTTACAGGGAATCAGCCCCAGCATTTT.

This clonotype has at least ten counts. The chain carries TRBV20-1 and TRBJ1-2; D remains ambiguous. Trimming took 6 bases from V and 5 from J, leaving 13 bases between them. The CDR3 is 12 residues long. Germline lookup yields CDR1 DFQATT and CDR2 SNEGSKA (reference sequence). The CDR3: CSAYGNSYGYTF. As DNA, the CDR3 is TGCAGTGCCTACGGTAATTCGTATGGCTACACCTTC.

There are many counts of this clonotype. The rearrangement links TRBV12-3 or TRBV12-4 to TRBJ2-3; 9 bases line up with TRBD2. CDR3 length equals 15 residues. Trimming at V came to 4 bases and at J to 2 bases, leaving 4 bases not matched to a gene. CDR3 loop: CASSSTSGYTDTQYF. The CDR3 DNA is TGTGCCAGCAGTTCGACTAGCGGATACACAGATACGCAGTATTTT.

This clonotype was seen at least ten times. The CDR3 nucleotides are TGCGCCAGCAGCGCTTCAGGGCAACAAGAGACCCAGTACTTC. This translates into CASSASGQQETQYF. This sequence joins TRBV5-1 and TRBJ2-5, with a possible D match to TRBD1 (5 bases). CDR3 size: 14 residues. V was clipped by 4 bases and J by 2 bases, with 12 bases between them. CDR1 is SGHRS, CDR2 YFSETQ, per germline.

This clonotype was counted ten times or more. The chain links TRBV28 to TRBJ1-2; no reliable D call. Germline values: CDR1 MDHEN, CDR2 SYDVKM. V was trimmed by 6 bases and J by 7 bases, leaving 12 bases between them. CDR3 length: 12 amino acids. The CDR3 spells CASSLPRSGYTF. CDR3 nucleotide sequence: TGTGCCAGCAGCCTCCCCCGGTCTGGCTACACCTTC.

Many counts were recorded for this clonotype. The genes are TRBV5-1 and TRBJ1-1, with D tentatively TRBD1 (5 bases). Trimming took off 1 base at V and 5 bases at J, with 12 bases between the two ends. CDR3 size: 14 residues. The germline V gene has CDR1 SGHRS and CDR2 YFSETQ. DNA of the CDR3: TGCGCCAGCAGCTTGCTCGGGGGGATTACTGAAGCTTTCTTT. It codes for CASSLLGGITEAFF.

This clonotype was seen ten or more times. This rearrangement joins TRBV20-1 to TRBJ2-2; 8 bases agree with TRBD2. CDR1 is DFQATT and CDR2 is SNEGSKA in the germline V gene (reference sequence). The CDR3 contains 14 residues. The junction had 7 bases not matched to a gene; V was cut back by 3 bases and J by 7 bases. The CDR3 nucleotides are TGCAGTGCTAGGGATAGCGGGAACGTCGGGGAGCTGTTTTTT. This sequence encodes CSARDSGNVGELFF.

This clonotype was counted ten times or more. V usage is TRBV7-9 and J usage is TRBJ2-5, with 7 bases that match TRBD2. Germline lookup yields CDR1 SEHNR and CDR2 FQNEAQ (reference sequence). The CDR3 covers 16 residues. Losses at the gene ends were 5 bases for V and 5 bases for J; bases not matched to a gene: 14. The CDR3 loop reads CASSPPAFGRRETQYF. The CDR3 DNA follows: TGTGCCAGCAGCCCGCCGGCATTCGGGAGGAGGGAGACCCAGTACTTC.

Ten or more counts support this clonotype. CDR3 sequence: CASSQGPGSEGQFF. DNA of the CDR3: TGTGCCAGCAGCCAGGGGCCGGGATCAGAGGGACAGTTCTTC. This chain connects TRBV7-2 to TRBJ2-1, with D possibly TRBD1 on 6 matching bases. V lost 5 bases and J lost 13, with 21 bases in between. Germline values: CDR1 SGHTA, CDR2 FQGNSA. CDR3 size: 14 residues. Supplemented by reference TRBV7-2 and TRBJ2-1, the full variable domain reads GAGVSQSPSNKVTEKGKDVELRCDPISGHTALYWYRQSLGQGLEFLIYFQGNSAPDKSGLPSDRFSAERTGGSVSTLTIQRTQQEDSAVYLCASSQGPGSEGQFFGPGTRLTVL.

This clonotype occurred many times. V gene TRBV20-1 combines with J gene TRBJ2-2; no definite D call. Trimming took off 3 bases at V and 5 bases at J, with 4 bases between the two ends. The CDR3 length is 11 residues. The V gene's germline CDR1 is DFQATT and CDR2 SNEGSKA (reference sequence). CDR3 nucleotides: TGCAGTGCTAGGGGGACCGGGGAGCTGTTTTTT. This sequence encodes CSARGTGELFF.

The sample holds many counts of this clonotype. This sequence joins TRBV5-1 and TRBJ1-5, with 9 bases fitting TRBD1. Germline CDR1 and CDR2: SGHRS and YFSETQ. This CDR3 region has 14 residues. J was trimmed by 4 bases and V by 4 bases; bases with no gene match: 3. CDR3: CASSLGTGNQPQHF. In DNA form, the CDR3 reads TGCGCCAGCAGCCTTGGGACAGGGAATCAGCCCCAGCATTTT.

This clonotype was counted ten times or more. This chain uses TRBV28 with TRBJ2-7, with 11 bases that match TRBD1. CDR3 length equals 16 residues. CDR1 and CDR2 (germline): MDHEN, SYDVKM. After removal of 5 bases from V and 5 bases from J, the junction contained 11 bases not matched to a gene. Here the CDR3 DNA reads TGTGCCAGCAGTCTAACTCCGGGACAGGGGGTCCACGAGCAGTACTTC. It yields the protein CASSLTPGQGVHEQYF.

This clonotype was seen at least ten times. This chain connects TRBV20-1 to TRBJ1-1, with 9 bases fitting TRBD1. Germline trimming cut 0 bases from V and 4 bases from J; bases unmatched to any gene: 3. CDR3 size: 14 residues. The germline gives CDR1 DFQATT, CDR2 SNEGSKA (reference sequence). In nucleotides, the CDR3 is TGCAGTGCTAGAGAACAGGGGGCTGGCACTGAAGCTTTCTTT. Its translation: CSAREQGAGTEAFF.

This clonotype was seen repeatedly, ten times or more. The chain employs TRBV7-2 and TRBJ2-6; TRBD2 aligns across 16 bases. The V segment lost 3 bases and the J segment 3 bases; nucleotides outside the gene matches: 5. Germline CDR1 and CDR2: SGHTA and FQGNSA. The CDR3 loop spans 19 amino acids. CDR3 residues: CASSFGTSGGADGANVLTF. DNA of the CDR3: TGTGCCAGCAGCTTCGGGACTAGCGGGGGGGCAGATGGGGCCAACGTCCTGACTTTC.

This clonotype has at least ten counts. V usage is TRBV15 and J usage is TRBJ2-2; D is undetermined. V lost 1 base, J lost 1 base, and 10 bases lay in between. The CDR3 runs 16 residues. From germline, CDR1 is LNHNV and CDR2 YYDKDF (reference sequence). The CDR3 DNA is TGTGCCACCAGCAGAGTGCGGACGGAGAACACCGGGGAGCTGTTTTTT. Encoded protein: CATSRVRTENTGELFF.

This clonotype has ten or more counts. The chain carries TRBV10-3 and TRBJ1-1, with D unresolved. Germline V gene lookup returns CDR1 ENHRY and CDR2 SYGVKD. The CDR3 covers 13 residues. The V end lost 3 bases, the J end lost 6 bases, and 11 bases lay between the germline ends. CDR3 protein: CAISEWLKAEAFF. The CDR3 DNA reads TGTGCCATCAGTGAATGGCTCAAGGCTGAAGCTTTCTTT.

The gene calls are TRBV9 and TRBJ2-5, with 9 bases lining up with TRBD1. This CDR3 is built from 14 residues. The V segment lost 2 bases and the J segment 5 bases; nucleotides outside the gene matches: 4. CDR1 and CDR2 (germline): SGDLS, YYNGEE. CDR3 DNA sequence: TGTGCCAGCAGCGTGGGACAGGGTGCGGAGACCCAGTACTTC. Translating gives CASSVGQGAETQYF.

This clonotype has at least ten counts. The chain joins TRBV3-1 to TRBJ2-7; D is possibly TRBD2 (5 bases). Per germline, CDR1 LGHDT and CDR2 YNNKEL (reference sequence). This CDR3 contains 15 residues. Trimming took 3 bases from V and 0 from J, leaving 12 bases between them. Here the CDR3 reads CASSQAPDYSYEQYF. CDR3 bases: TGTGCCAGCAGCCAGGCTCCAGACTACTCCTACGAGCAGTACTTC.

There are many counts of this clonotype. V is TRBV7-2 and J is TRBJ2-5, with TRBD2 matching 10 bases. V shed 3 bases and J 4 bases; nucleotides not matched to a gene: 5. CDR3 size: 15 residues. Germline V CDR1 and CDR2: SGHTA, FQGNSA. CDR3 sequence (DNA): TGTGCCAGCAGCTTTCAGCGGGGGGGCGGAGAGACCCAGTACTTC. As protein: CASSFQRGGGETQYF.

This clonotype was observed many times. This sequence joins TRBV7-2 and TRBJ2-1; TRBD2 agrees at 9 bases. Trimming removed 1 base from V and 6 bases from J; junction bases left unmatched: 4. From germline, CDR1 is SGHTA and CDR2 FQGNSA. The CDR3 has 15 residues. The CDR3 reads CASSLGGLAPNEQFF. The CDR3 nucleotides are TGTGCCAGCAGCTTAGGGGGACTAGCTCCCAATGAGCAGTTCTTC.